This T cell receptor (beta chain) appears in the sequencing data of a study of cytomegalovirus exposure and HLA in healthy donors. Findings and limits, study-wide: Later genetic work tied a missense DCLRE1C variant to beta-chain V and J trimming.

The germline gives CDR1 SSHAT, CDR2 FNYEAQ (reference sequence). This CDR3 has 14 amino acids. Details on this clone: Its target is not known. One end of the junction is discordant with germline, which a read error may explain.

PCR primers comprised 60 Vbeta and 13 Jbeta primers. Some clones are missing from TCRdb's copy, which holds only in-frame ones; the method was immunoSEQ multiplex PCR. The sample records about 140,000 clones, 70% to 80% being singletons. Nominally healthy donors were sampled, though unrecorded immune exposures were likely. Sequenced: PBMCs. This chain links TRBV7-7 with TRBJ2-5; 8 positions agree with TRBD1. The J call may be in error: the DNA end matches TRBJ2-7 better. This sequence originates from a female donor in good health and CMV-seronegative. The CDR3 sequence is CASSPDRGTYEQYF. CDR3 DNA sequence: TGTGCTAGCAGCCCAGACAGGGGAACCTACGAGCAGTACTTC.